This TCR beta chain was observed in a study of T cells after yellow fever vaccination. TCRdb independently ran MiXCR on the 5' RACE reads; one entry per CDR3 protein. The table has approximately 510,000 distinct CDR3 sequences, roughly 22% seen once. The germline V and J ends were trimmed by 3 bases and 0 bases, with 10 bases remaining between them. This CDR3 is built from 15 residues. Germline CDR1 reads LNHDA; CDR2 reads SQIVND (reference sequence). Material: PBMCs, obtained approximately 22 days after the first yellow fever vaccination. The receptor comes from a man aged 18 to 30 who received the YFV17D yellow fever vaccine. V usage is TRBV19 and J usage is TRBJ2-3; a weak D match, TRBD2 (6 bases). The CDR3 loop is CASSMSAGSTDTQYF. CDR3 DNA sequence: TGTGCCAGTAGTATGTCTGCGGGGAGCACAGATACGCAGTATTTT. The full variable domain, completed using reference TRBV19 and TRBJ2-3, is DGGITQSPKYLFRKEGQNVTLSCEQNLNHDAMYWYRQDPGQGLRLIYYSQIVNDFQKGDIAEGYSVSREKKESFPLTVTSAQKNPTAFYLCASSMSAGSTDTQYFGPGTRLTVL.